The 4 T cell receptor beta chains presented below share a single source sample, sequenced in a study of cytomegalovirus exposure and HLA in healthy donors. The PCR contained 60 Vbeta and 13 Jbeta primers. Here immunoSEQ multiplex PCR was the method, and the copy in TCRdb shows in-frame clones only, minus some. This repertoire shows 150,000 to 200,000 clones, less than 85% found once; its top ten account for roughly 0.7%. The sequenced sample was PBMCs. These receptor sequences come from a boy aged 5-17 years in good health and CMV-seronegative.

The chain employs TRBV12-5 and TRBJ1-1; D not certain. The V end lost 1 base, the J end lost 6 bases, and 9 bases lay between the germline ends. The V gene's germline CDR1 is LGHNT and CDR2 FRNRAP. The CDR3 runs 13 residues. CDR3 region: CASGLGGSAEAFF. CDR3 DNA: TGTGCTAGTGGTTTGGGTGGCAGTGCTGAAGCTTTCTTT.

In this sample, this clone turned up a few times. The V call is TRBV5-5, the J call TRBJ1-6; D gene ambiguous. CDR3 length equals 18 residues. Trimming pared 0 bases from V and 0 bases from J, leaving 13 bases between. Germline values: CDR1 SGHKS, CDR2 YYEKEE (reference sequence). This chain's CDR3 is CASSLELEANSYNSPLHF. The CDR3 DNA reads as TGTGCCAGCAGCTTGGAGCTCGAGGCAAACTCCTATAATTCACCCCTCCACTTT.

The chain carries TRBV19 and TRBJ1-4, with TRBD1 matching over 10 bases. The germline CDR1 and CDR2 sequences are LNHDA and SQIVND (reference sequence). V shed 2 bases, J shed 6 bases, and the junction held 3 bases outside the gene matches. The CDR3 is made up of 15 amino acids. CDR3 amino acids: CASSIMGQGYEKLFF. The CDR3 DNA is TGTGCCAGTAGTATAATGGGACAGGGGTATGAAAAACTGTTTTTT.

This clone has more than one count but fewer than ten. This chain links TRBV27 with TRBJ1-3; TRBD1 might be the D (5 bases). V was shortened by 5 bases and J by 7 bases, with 12 bases between the two germline ends. The CDR3 has 13 residues. Germline values: CDR1 MNHEY, CDR2 SMNVEV (reference sequence). The CDR3 DNA is TGTGCCAGCAGTCGAACAAAGGGGAACACCATATATTTT. Protein sequence: CASSRTKGNTIYF.